This T cell receptor beta chain was retrieved from a study of vaccination effects on CD4 cells after COVID-19. Assay: immunoSEQ multiplex PCR; the TCRdb copy retains only in-frame clones and omits some. Counted here are some 79,000 clones, roughly 80% occurring once; the ten biggest clones make up around 1.5%. Note on this clone: Its antigen is not identified.

Study results and caveats: Only 1 of 255 vaccine-induced clones from healthy vaccinees cross-reacted with common cold coronaviruses. At late timepoints after vaccination, vaccine- and infection-induced clones shrank markedly.

ViraFEST used viral peptide pools to expand antigen-specific CD4+ T cells before sequencing. CD4+ T cell isolation took place after 10 days of culture. None of the vaccinated had previously contracted SARS-CoV-2, and their nucleocapsid antibodies tested negative. Replacing half the medium with IL-2 medium was done on days 3 and 7. There are 19 residues in the CDR3. The V gene end was trimmed by 6 bases and the J gene end by 2 bases; junction bases not matched to a gene: 16. Sequencing was performed on CD4+ T cells from PBMCs cultured with HCoV-229E spike peptides, taken before COVID-19 vaccination. The chain has TRBV6-7 and TRBJ2-3; TRBD2 agrees at 11 bases. TRBV6-7 is placed among ORFs of uncertain function. The sequence came from a human donor who received a COVID-19 vaccine. In DNA form, the CDR3 reads TGTGCCAGCAGCCCCGCCCCGGGACTAGCGGATAATATCACAGATACGCAGTATTTT. Translation gives CASSPAPGLADNITDTQYF.